This TCR beta chain appears in the sequencing data of a study of T cells in Graves' hyperthyroidism and ophthalmopathy (dated 2019 in TCRdb). For the wider study: A discovery cohort of fewer than 110 patients, fewer than 50 with Graves' ophthalmopathy and about 60 with stable Graves' hyperthyroidism, was used to find distinguishing TCR V-J signatures. For training and testing, the roughly 100 patients in the discovery cohort were randomly divided in a 7:3 ratio. In addition, the study compared T-cell repertoires in thyroid tissue and in blood from roughly six Graves' hyperthyroidism patients. Prospective prediction of ophthalmopathy was tested in an independent validation cohort consisting of 18 to 20 hyperthyroidism patients and over 15 patients who later progressed to ophthalmopathy. After sampling, hyperthyroidism patients received methimazole starting at 30 mg daily, and ophthalmopathy patients received high-dose intravenous methylprednisolone. TCR Vbeta CDR3 sequencing of some 140 peripheral blood samples (under 45 ophthalmopathy, 75 to 80 hyperthyroidism and approximately 17 progressor patients) is reported in the paper. Study-level results and caveats: Sample size was not statistically predetermined, and investigators were not blinded to group allocation. Most expanded thyroid clonotypes (frequency above 0.001) were also detected in blood, a finding suggesting that blood repertoires may reflect thyroid immune responses. In validation, the model predicted progression to ophthalmopathy a median of around 6.5 months before onset, with around 70% sensitivity and around 76% specificity. A model built on a 13 V-J signature distinguished ophthalmopathy from stable hyperthyroidism, reaching 85% to 90% sensitivity and approximately 83% specificity in cross-validation and 80%/75% in testing.

The CDR1 and CDR2 encoded by the germline V gene are SNHLY and FYNNEI. From its cysteine to its phenylalanine, the CDR3 spans 17 amino acids. Here the CDR3 DNA is all that survives: 51 bases in frame from base 1. V loses 9 bases at its end and J loses 2 bases; junction bases beyond the gene matches: 15. Any patient with an uncontrolled infection, another autoimmune disease, pregnancy or lactation was excluded. Clinical symptoms, serum thyroxine and TRAb, thyroid ultrasound, and orbital computed tomography formed the basis for the diagnoses. Total RNA was extracted with Trizol reagent, and quality was checked on an Agilent 2100 Bioanalyzer. Concerning this clonotype: The antigen it binds to is not known. Base qualities are not recorded, but no much larger clone differs from it by a single base.

TCR beta CDR3 regions were amplified from RNA transcripts. The TCR CDR3 was subjected to a first round of RT-PCR using the HTBI primer set and the Qiagen OneStep RT-PCR kit. The libraries were constructed in a second round of multiplex PCR and then size-selected and purified. Libraries were sequenced paired-end with 100 bp reads on an Illumina HiSeq2000. As for the original processing: Raw data were processed with SOAPnuke, discarding reads with adapters, uncalled bases, mean Phred below 15, or no exact constant-primer or identifier match. High-quality paired reads were merged with COPE v1.2.5, and unique nucleotide sequences were defined as clonotypes. Clonotypes were aligned to IMGT TRBV, TRBD and TRBJ reference segments using MiTCR v1.1. Analysis was restricted to V-J combinations with a frequency above 0.0001, which covered about 99% of repertoires. The TCS score was defined as F50 (clonal expansion) divided by E x V (chaos), with BLOSUM62-based TCRdist calculated between CDR3 peptides within each V-J. Welch's t-statistics and random forest reduced around 520 V-J features to some 14, which were used in a naive Bayes classifier (R e1071). The Morisita-Horn index was used to measure how similar the thyroid and blood repertoires were. In-frame beta chains were kept once TCRdb had trimmed the public reads at Q25 with fastp and called clones with MiXCR. For every CDR3 protein sequence, its rows merge into one entry that carries the most common genes and DNA. The V and J calls, along with clone size, are taken from TCRdb and not from the paper's own processing. This sample lists over 500,000 distinct CDR3 sequences; around 50% were detected once. The ten largest clones take up around two fifths of the sample.

The V and J genes are TRBV2 and TRBJ1-5; 8 of the junction bases match TRBD1. The TCR originated in an adult woman with Graves' disease, either hyperthyroidism or ophthalmopathy (not recorded which). The sequenced sample was peripheral blood or thyroid tissue (not recorded which). The sequenced DNA is TGTGCCAGTGAATGGGGGGTAGGGACAGGACGCAATCAGCCCCAGCATTTT. Translated, this is CASEWGVGTGRNQPQHF.